Listed below are T cell receptor beta chains from one sample, sequenced in a study of blood T cell repertoires in COVID-19. TCRdb keeps only in-frame clones here, not all; method: immunoSEQ multiplex PCR. Among about 84,000 clones listed, 90% to 95% were seen once. The sample comprised peripheral blood. These receptors originate from a human donor with active COVID-19. The donor label of this sample is uncertain. Both conserved end residues are part of each CDR3. The order of the fields is D gene, clone size, V gene, CDR3 length, J gene, CDR3 protein, CDR3 DNA. A D gene is named only where the DNA matches it firmly. Clone sizes are given selectively: once, few, many, or a class where the clone is expanded.

TRBD2	-	TRBV4-1	14	TRBJ2-1	CASSQGGLAGVKFF	TGCGCCAGCAGCCAAGGCGGACTAGCGGGAGTTAAGTTCTTC
TRBD2	-	TRBV20-1	15	TRBJ2-1	CSASSASGRGNEQFF	TGCAGTGCTAGTTCCGCTAGCGGGAGGGGCAATGAGCAGTTCTTC
-	-	TRBV12-3/TRBV12-4	13	TRBJ1-1	CASSPGRWAEAFF	TGTGCCAGCAGCCCGGGGAGGTGGGCTGAAGCTTTCTTT
-	-	TRBV11-2	15	TRBJ2-1	CASIRGFFSYNEQFF	TGTGCCAGCATCCGGGGGTTTTTCTCCTACAATGAGCAGTTCTTC
TRBD1	-	TRBV3-1/TRBV3-2	17	TRBJ1-5	CASSQDPGGTGNQPQHF	TGTGCCAGCAGCCAAGATCCCGGGGGGACAGGGAACCAGCCCCAGCATTTT
TRBD1	-	TRBV5-4	14	TRBJ2-7	CASSFTGGEDEQYF	TGTGCCAGCAGCTTCACAGGGGGCGAGGACGAGCAGTACTTC
-	-	TRBV11-2	16	TRBJ2-4	CASSILSGVAKNIQYF	TGTGCCAGCAGCATCCTATCCGGGGTAGCCAAAAACATTCAGTACTTC
-	-	TRBV5-1	13	TRBJ2-2	CASSPSGTGELFF	TGCGCCAGCAGCCCCTCGGGAACCGGGGAGCTGTTTTTT
-	-	TRBV28	14	TRBJ2-7	CASSGGRLSYEQYF	TGTGCCAGCAGTGGGGGCAGGCTATCCTACGAGCAGTACTTC
TRBD1	-	TRBV12-3/TRBV12-4	12	TRBJ2-7	CASGGQAYEQYF	TGTGCCAGCGGGGGACAGGCCTACGAGCAGTACTTC
TRBD2	-	TRBV10-3	17	TRBJ2-7	CAISRTLSGASSYEQYF	TGTGCCATCTCCCGGACGCTTAGCGGGGCCTCCTCCTACGAGCAGTACTTC
-	-	TRBV18	18	TRBJ2-1	CASSPIVTGKTQYGEQFF	TGTGCCAGCTCACCAATCGTAACAGGCAAAACACAATATGGTGAGCAGTTCTTC
-	-	TRBV10-1	12	TRBJ2-7	CASSKDSYEQYF	TGCGCCAGCAGTAAGGACAGCTACGAGCAGTACTTC
TRBD1	-	TRBV6-5	16	TRBJ2-1	CASSSLTGYNTMKWFF	TGTGCCAGCAGTTCACTGACAGGGTATAACACAATGAAGTGGTTCTTC
TRBD2	-	TRBV7-2	11	TRBJ2-7	CASSLGGAQYF	TGTGCCAGCAGCCTCGGGGGGGCGCAGTACTTC
-	-	TRBV4-3	17	TRBJ2-2	CASSQDRGGRAGGELFF	TGCGCCAGCAGCCAGGACCGGGGAGGACGAGCGGGCGGGGAGCTGTTTTTT
-	once	TRBV7-6	16	TRBJ2-5	CASSLYHPKNGGTQYF	TGTGCCAGCAGCTTATATCATCCAAAGAATGGCGGGACCCAGTACTTC
TRBD1	-	TRBV6-5	15	TRBJ1-2	CASSRQGQSNYGYTF	TGTGCCAGCAGTCGACAGGGGCAATCTAACTATGGCTACACCTTC
TRBD1	-	TRBV12-3/TRBV12-4	12	TRBJ1-2	CASSSGGYGYTF	TGTGCCAGCAGTTCAGGGGGCTATGGCTACACCTTC
-	-	TRBV5-1	15	TRBJ2-1	CASSVEQVAYNEQFF	TGCGCCAGCAGCGTCGAACAAGTCGCCTACAATGAGCAGTTCTTC
TRBD2	-	TRBV5-1	16	TRBJ2-4	CASSSPSGRAMDIQYF	TGCGCCAGCAGCTCTCCTAGCGGGAGGGCCATGGACATTCAGTACTTC
-	-	TRBV7-9	12	TRBJ1-1	CASSLEQGRAFF	TGTGCCAGCAGCTTAGAACAGGGACGGGCTTTCTTT
-	-	TRBV6-5	12	TRBJ2-2	CASSYRTGELFF	TGTGCCAGCAGTTACCGTACCGGGGAGCTGTTTTTT
TRBD2	-	TRBV18	16	TRBJ2-1	CASSDPSGRAYNEQFF	TGTGCCAGCTCCGATCCTAGCGGGAGGGCCTATAATGAGCAGTTCTTC
-	-	TRBV3-1/TRBV3-2	16	TRBJ1-3	CASSQVGVNSGNTIYF	TGTGCCAGCAGCCAAGTAGGGGTGAACTCTGGAAACACCATATATTTT
TRBD1	-	TRBV5-1	14	TRBJ1-6	CASSSGTGGSPLHF	TGCGCCAGCAGCTCCGGGACAGGGGGATCACCCCTCCACTTT
TRBD1	-	TRBV4-1	14	TRBJ2-7	CASRQTGGSYEQYF	TGCGCCAGCAGGCAGACAGGGGGCTCCTACGAGCAGTACTTC
-	-	TRBV5-1	12	TRBJ2-5	CASSSEAETQYF	TGCGCCAGCAGCTCGGAGGCGGAGACCCAGTACTTC
-	-	TRBV12-3/TRBV12-4	11	TRBJ2-7	CASSAGSEQYF	TGTGCCAGCAGCGCGGGGAGCGAGCAGTACTTC
TRBD2	-	TRBV19	15	TRBJ2-5	CASSIGLANGKTQYF	TGTGCCAGTAGTATAGGACTAGCGAACGGGAAAACCCAGTACTTC
TRBD1	-	TRBV7-8	14	TRBJ1-5	CASREGTVNQPQHF	TGTGCCAGCAGGGAAGGGACAGTTAATCAGCCCCAGCATTTT
TRBD1	-	TRBV6-6	14	TRBJ1-3	CASSPTGGGNTIYF	TGTGCCAGCAGTCCTACAGGGGGCGGAAACACCATATATTTT
TRBD2	-	TRBV19	14	TRBJ2-7	CASSPRGRGYEQYF	TGTGCCAGTAGCCCACGGGGGAGGGGCTACGAGCAGTACTTC
-	-	TRBV14	19	TRBJ2-7	CASSQLGVGVTGNYYEQYF	TGTGCCAGCAGCCAATTAGGGGTTGGTGTTACAGGGAATTACTACGAGCAGTACTTC
-	-	TRBV6-6	14	TRBJ2-7	CASSNRDTSYEQYF	TGTGCCAGCAGCAACCGGGACACATCCTACGAGCAGTACTTC
-	-	TRBV28	15	TRBJ1-5	CASSFVRSSNQPQHF	TGTGCCAGCAGTTTTGTGAGATCTAGCAATCAGCCCCAGCATTTT
TRBD2	-	TRBV7-9	18	TRBJ2-1	CASSLSQRSGTSYNEQFF	TGTGCCAGCAGCTTAAGTCAAAGAAGCGGGACGAGCTACAATGAGCAGTTCTTC
-	-	TRBV5-6	14	TRBJ1-6	CASSFTGTNSPLHF	TGTGCCAGCAGCTTTACAGGGACTAATTCACCCCTCCACTTT
-	-	TRBV6-5	14	TRBJ1-2	CASSRQRPNYGYTF	TGTGCCAGCAGCAGACAGCGACCTAACTATGGCTACACCTTC
-	-	TRBV11-2	15	TRBJ1-1	CASSLVGSGSFEAFF	TGTGCCAGCAGCTTAGTTGGTTCGGGGAGCTTTGAAGCTTTCTTT
-	-	TRBV5-4	14	TRBJ1-2	CASSSYDDMRGYTF	TGTGCCAGCAGCTCCTACGACGATATGCGGGGCTACACCTTC